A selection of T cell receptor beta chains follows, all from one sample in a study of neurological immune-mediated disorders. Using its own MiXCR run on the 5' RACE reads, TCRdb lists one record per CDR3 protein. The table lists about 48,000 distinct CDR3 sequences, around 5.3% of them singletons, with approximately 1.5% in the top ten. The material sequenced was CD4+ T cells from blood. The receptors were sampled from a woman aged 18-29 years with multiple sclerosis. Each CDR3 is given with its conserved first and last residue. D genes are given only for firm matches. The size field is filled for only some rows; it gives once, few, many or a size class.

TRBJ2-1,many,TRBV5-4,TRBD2,CASSIASGRNEQFF,TGTGCCAGCAGTATTGCTAGCGGGCGCAATGAGCAGTTCTTC
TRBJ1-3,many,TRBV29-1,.,CSVWDSGNTIYF,TGCAGCGTTTGGGACTCTGGAAACACCATATATTTT
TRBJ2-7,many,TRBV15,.,CATSRDPGDEQYF,TGTGCCACCAGCAGGGACCCGGGCGACGAGCAGTACTTC
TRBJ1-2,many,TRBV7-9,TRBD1,CASSLAGTANYGYTF,TGTGCCAGCAGCTTAGCTGGGACAGCGAACTATGGCTACACCTTC
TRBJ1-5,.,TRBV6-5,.,CASSYAVNQPQHF,TGTGCCAGCAGTTACGCAGTGAATCAGCCCCAGCATTTT
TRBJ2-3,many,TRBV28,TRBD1,CASSSRQGGKDTQYF,TGTGCCAGCAGTTCACGACAGGGCGGAAAAGATACGCAGTATTTT
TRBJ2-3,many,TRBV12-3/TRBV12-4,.,CASTVGTPGDTDTQYF,TGTGCCAGCACCGTAGGAACACCCGGCGACACAGATACGCAGTATTTT
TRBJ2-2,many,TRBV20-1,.,CSAGGRGNTGELFF,TGCAGTGCCGGCGGACGGGGGAACACCGGGGAGCTGTTTTTT
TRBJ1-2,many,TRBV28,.,CASSLWAENGYTF,TGTGCCAGCAGTTTATGGGCCGAGAATGGCTACACCTTC
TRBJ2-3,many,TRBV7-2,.,CASSPLGYTDTQYF,TGTGCCAGCAGCCCCCTAGGGTACACAGATACGCAGTATTTT
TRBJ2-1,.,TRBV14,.,CASSQTYFFDEQFF,TGTGCCAGCAGCCAAACGTACTTCTTCGATGAGCAGTTCTTC
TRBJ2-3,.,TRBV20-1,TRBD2,CSARDGLEGRGSQYF,TGCAGTGCTAGAGATGGGTTGGAGGGGAGGGGTTCACAGTATTTT
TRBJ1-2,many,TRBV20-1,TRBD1,CSASPTGQGYGYTF,TGCAGTGCTAGCCCGACCGGACAGGGCTATGGCTACACCTTC
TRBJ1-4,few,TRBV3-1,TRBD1,CASSQPGQVVRNEKLFF,TGTGCCAGCAGCCAACCGGGACAGGTTGTTCGGAATGAAAAACTGTTTTTT
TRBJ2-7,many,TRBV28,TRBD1,CASRGTGVLYEQYF,TGTGCCAGCAGGGGGACAGGGGTCCTTTACGAGCAGTACTTC
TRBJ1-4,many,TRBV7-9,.,CASSNQGVEKLFF,TGTGCCAGCAGCAATCAGGGAGTTGAAAAACTGTTTTTT
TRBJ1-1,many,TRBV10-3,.,CAISAGVDTEAFF,TGTGCCATCAGTGCGGGTGTAGACACTGAAGCTTTCTTT
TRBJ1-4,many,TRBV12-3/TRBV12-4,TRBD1,CASSNGTGWIVNEKLFF,TGTGCCAGCAGTAACGGGACAGGGTGGATTGTTAATGAAAAACTGTTTTTT
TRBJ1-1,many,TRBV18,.,CASSPPNRTGGNTEAFF,TGTGCCAGCTCACCACCGAACAGGACCGGAGGGAACACTGAAGCTTTCTTT
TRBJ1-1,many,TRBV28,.,CASSLSGNTEAFF,TGTGCCAGCAGTCTGTCGGGGAACACTGAAGCTTTCTTT
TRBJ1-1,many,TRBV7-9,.,CASSFQGNTEAFF,TGTGCCAGCAGCTTCCAGGGGAACACTGAAGCTTTCTTT
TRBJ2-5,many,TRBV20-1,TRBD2,CSGSGGGPETQYF,TGCAGTGGAAGCGGGGGGGGCCCTGAGACCCAGTACTTC
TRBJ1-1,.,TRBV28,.,CASSWGGGGNTEAFF,TGTGCCAGCAGTTGGGGCGGGGGAGGGAACACTGAAGCTTTCTTT
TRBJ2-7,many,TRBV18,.,CASSPRTAHEQYF,TGTGCCAGCTCACCAAGGACAGCCCACGAGCAGTACTTC
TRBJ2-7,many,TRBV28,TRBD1,CASRGQGPYEQYF,TGTGCCAGCAGGGGACAGGGCCCCTACGAGCAGTACTTC
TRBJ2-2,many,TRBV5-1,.,CASSPGTNTGELFF,TGCGCCAGCAGCCCAGGGACGAACACCGGGGAGCTGTTTTTT
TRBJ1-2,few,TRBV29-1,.,CSVDQRGVYGYTF,TGCAGCGTTGACCAACGGGGGGTCTATGGCTACACCTTC
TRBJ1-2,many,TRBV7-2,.,CASSPGLSSWGGYTF,TGTGCCAGCAGCCCTGGCTTATCTTCTTGGGGTGGCTACACCTTC
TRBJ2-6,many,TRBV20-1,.,CSARVPGANVLTF,TGCAGTGCTAGAGTACCTGGGGCCAACGTCCTGACTTTC
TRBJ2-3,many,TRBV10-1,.,CASSEQARDTQYF,TGCGCCAGCAGTGAGCAGGCCCGAGATACGCAGTATTTT
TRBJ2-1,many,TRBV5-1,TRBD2,CASSRLAGGRDEQFF,TGCGCCAGCAGCCGTCTAGCGGGGGGCCGGGATGAGCAGTTCTTC
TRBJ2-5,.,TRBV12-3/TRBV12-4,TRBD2,CASSSGLAGEETQYF,TGTGCCAGCAGTTCGGGACTAGCGGGGGAGGAGACCCAGTACTTC
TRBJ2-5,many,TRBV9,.,CASSRRDRETQYF,TGTGCCAGCAGCAGACGGGATAGGGAGACCCAGTACTTC
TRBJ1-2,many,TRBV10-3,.,CAISEGGPGYTF,TGTGCCATCAGTGAAGGGGGGCCTGGCTACACCTTC
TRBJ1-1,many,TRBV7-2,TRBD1,CASSPRGTAKKYTEAFF,TGTGCCAGCAGCCCCCGAGGGACAGCAAAAAAGTACACTGAAGCTTTCTTT
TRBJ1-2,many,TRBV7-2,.,CASSLLADNYGYTF,TGTGCCAGCAGCTTACTCGCAGATAACTATGGCTACACCTTC
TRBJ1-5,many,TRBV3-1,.,CASSQASTGTNQPQHF,TGTGCCAGCAGCCAAGCATCTACAGGCACCAATCAGCCCCAGCATTTT
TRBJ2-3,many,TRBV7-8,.,CASSRRAGSTGDTQYF,TGTGCCAGCAGCCGAAGGGCGGGTTCAACCGGAGATACGCAGTATTTT
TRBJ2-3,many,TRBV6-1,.,CASSDRSFGGPTDTQYF,TGTGCCAGCAGTGATCGGTCGTTCGGGGGCCCCACAGATACGCAGTATTTT
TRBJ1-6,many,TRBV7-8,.,CASSILGGTSISPLHF,TGTGCCAGCAGCATATTGGGGGGGACATCCATTTCACCCCTCCACTTT
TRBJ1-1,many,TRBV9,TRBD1,CASSLSGTDWDTEAFF,TGTGCCAGCAGCCTCAGCGGGACAGACTGGGACACTGAAGCTTTCTTT